The subject of this entry is one TCR beta chain. The J segment lost 1 base and the V segment lost 5 bases, leaving 6 bases of the junction unmatched. Germline V gives CDR1 SGHNT, CDR2 YYREEE (reference sequence). The CDR3 is made up of 15 amino acids. The source of the sample is a study of cytomegalovirus exposure and HLA in healthy donors. PCR employed 60 Vbeta and 13 Jbeta primers. In the authors' methods: Roughly 81 million unique TCR beta chains, 10 million to 14 million shared, were counted in a later analysis. Some clones are missing from TCRdb's copy, which holds only in-frame ones; the method was immunoSEQ multiplex PCR. The DNA gave D and trimming, while V, J and clone size come from that table. The sample comprises some 110,000 clones, around 70% of which are singletons, and 8% to 9.5% rests with the top ten.

The chain uses TRBV5-4 and TRBJ1-1; 9 bases match TRBD1. This sequence originates from a man aged 25 to 40 in good health and CMV-seropositive. Sequenced material: PBMCs. The CDR3 nucleotides are TGTGCCAGCAGGATGAACAGGGGGCCGAACACTGAAGCTTTCTTT. It specifies CASRMNRGPNTEAFF.